Below are 8 T cell receptor beta chains sequenced from a single sample in a study of cytomegalovirus exposure and HLA in healthy donors. Primers included in the PCR were 60 Vbeta and 13 Jbeta primers. The repertoire was sequenced with immunoSEQ multiplex PCR; TCRdb's copy has only in-frame clones and lacks some. Altogether around 98,000 clones are present, under 75% being singletons, with the ten largest covering 1.2%. Sample: PBMCs. These receptor sequences come from a female donor in good health and CMV-seronegative.

The chain has TRBV9 and TRBJ1-1; D is possibly TRBD1 (5 bases). The V gene lost 0 bases and the J gene lost 3 bases, with 12 bases spanning the gap. CDR1 is SGDLS and CDR2 is YYNGEE in the germline V gene. The CDR3 length is 15 residues. In DNA, the CDR3 is TGTGCCAGCAGCGTAGGGGGGAGGTGGGACACTGAAGCTTTCTTT. Protein: CASSVGGRWDTEAFF. Full variable domain (missing parts from reference TRBV9 and TRBJ1-1): DSGVTQTPKHLITATGQRVTLRCSPRSGDLSVYWYQQSLDQGLQFLIQYYNGEERAKGNILERFSAQQFPDLHSELNLSSLELGDSALYFCASSVGGRWDTEAFFGQGTRLTVV.

The rearrangement uses TRBV5-4 and TRBJ2-7; the D gene is possibly TRBD2 (6 bases). This CDR3 contains 13 residues. Germline V gene lookup returns CDR1 SGHNT and CDR2 YYREEE (reference sequence). V lost 2 bases to trimming and J lost 3 bases, with 9 bases between them. DNA for the CDR3: TGTGCCAGCAGCTTCTCGCGGGGCTACGAGCAGTACTTC. It yields the protein CASSFSRGYEQYF.

This chain joins TRBV4-3 and TRBJ2-3; 16 bases are shared with TRBD2. CDR1 is LGHNA, CDR2 YSLEER, per germline. This CDR3 has 17 amino acids. V lost 7 bases and J lost 1; bases outside the gene matches: 5. DNA of the CDR3: TGCGCCAGCACATCCGGGACTAGCGGGGGGGGCACAGATACGCAGTATTTT. As protein: CASTSGTSGGGTDTQYF.

The sample holds a few counts of this clone. The genes are TRBV4-3 and TRBJ1-1; D perhaps matches TRBD1 (6 bases). Germline V CDR1 and CDR2: LGHNA, YSLEER. V lost 1 base and J lost 5, with 14 bases in between. The CDR3 covers 15 residues. The CDR3 nucleotides read TGCGCCAGCAGCCAAGGGGTCGAGGGGGTTACTGAAGCTTTCTTT. Translated, it gives CASSQGVEGVTEAFF.

The chain employs TRBV28 and TRBJ1-3; D gene uncertain. CDR1 is MDHEN and CDR2 is SYDVKM in the germline V gene. Between the trimmed V and J ends, which lost 7 bases and 8 bases, there was a span of 9 bases. CDR3 length: 11 residues. The CDR3 spells CASTKRDTIYF. CDR3 coding DNA: TGTGCCAGCACAAAGAGGGACACCATATATTTT.

The chain is built from TRBV30 and TRBJ2-3, with TRBD2 as a possible D gene (5 bases). The germline V gene encodes CDR1 GTSNPN and CDR2 SVGIG (reference sequence). The CDR3 loop spans 14 amino acids. Trimming cost V 5 bases and J 5 bases, with 17 bases left between them. CDR3 sequence: CAWAFSSGLDTQYF. CDR3 in DNA: TGTGCCTGGGCTTTTTCATCCGGACTAGATACGCAGTATTTT.

The rearrangement uses TRBV28 and TRBJ2-1; 10 bases are a match to TRBD2. The trim removed 3 bases at V and 7 bases at J, leaving 9 bases unmatched. Germline V gene data show CDR1 as MDHEN and CDR2 as SYDVKM. The CDR3 consists of 16 residues. CDR3 protein: CASSFGGASGRNEQFF. CDR3 bases: TGTGCCAGCAGTTTCGGGGGGGCTAGCGGGAGAAATGAGCAGTTCTTC.

In DNA, the CDR3 is TGTGCCAGTAGTATAGCGGGAGGAAACCAAGAGACCCAGTACTTC. The encoded protein is CASSIAGGNQETQYF. This chain links TRBV19 with TRBJ2-5, with 7 positions matching TRBD2. The CDR3 has 15 amino acids. The V and J ends lost 1 base and 0 bases, in that order; junction bases with no gene match: 2. Germline V lookup: CDR1 LNHDA, CDR2 SQIVND (reference sequence).